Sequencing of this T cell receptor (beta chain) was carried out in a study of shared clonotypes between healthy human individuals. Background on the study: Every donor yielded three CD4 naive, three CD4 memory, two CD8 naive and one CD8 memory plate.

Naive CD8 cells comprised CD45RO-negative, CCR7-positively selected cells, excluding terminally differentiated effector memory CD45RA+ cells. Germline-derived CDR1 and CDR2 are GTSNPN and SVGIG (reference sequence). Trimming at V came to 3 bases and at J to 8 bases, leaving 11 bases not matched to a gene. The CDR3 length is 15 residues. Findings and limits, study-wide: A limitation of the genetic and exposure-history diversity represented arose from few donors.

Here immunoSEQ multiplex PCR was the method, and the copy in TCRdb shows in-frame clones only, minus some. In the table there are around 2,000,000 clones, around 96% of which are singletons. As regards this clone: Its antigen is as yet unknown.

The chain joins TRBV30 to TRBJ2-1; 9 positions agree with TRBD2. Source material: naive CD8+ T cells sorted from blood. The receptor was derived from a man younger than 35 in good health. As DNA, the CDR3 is TGTGCCTGGAGCCGGCTAGCGGGGTCCTGGGATGAGCAGTTCTTC. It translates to CAWSRLAGSWDEQFF.